The rows below give T cell receptor beta chains drawn from one sample of a study of shared clonotypes between healthy human individuals. Sequencing was performed with immunoSEQ multiplex PCR; in TCRdb, only in-frame clones are kept and a portion is missing. Seen here are 450,000 to 700,000 clones, roughly 96% observed once, and the top ten hold 0.11%. Sequencing was carried out using naive CD8+ T cells sorted from blood. Receptors originate from a woman aged 25 to 39 in good health. CDR3s include the opening cysteine and the closing phenylalanine or tryptophan. A D gene is named only where the DNA matches it firmly. Not all rows give a size; the values are once, few, many and, for expanded clones, a class.

v_gene,d_gene,abundance,j_gene,CDR3aa,CDR3nt
TRBV6-1,NA,NA,TRBJ2-3,CASSEVSDTQYF,TGTGCCAGCAGTGAAGTGTCGGATACGCAGTATTTT
TRBV5-6,NA,NA,TRBJ2-3,CASSPTSTDTQYF,TGTGCCAGCAGCCCAACCAGCACAGATACGCAGTATTTT
TRBV27,TRBD2,once,TRBJ2-5,CASWASGIRETQYF,TGTGCCAGCTGGGCTAGCGGGATTCGAGAGACCCAGTACTTC
TRBV5-5,NA,NA,TRBJ1-1,CASSMVPGSEAFF,TGTGCCAGCAGCATGGTCCCAGGGTCTGAAGCTTTCTTT
TRBV6-6,TRBD1,NA,TRBJ2-7,CASSYSGGIYEQYF,TGTGCCAGCAGTTATTCAGGGGGCATCTACGAGCAGTACTTC
TRBV6-6,NA,NA,TRBJ1-1,CASSYSPGVNTEAFF,TGTGCCAGCAGTTACTCGCCTGGGGTGAACACTGAAGCTTTCTTT
TRBV2,TRBD2,NA,TRBJ2-1,CASSDLSGTGNEQFF,TGTGCCAGCAGTGATCTTAGCGGGACGGGGAATGAGCAGTTCTTC
TRBV28,NA,NA,TRBJ2-2,CASSFDREDKFF,TGTGCCAGCAGTTTCGACAGGGAGGACAAGTTTTTT
TRBV5-4,NA,NA,TRBJ1-1,CASSYSPPDTEAFF,TGTGCCAGCAGTTACAGTCCCCCGGACACTGAAGCTTTCTTT
TRBV9,NA,NA,TRBJ2-1,CASSVEGSGASSYNEQFF,TGTGCCAGCAGCGTAGAAGGTAGCGGTGCAAGCTCCTACAATGAGCAGTTCTTC
TRBV13,TRBD1,NA,TRBJ1-2,CASRETGTGGYFYGYTF,TGTGCCAGCAGAGAAACCGGGACAGGGGGATACTTCTATGGCTACACCTTC
TRBV6-1,NA,NA,TRBJ1-1,CASSDEITNTEAFF,TGTGCCAGCAGTGACGAAATTACGAACACTGAAGCTTTCTTT
TRBV9,NA,NA,TRBJ2-7,CASSVAGYEGEQYF,TGTGCCAGCAGCGTAGCAGGCTACGAGGGCGAGCAGTACTTC
TRBV19,NA,NA,TRBJ2-4,CASGGSWLAKNIQYF,TGTGCCAGTGGTGGTTCGTGGTTAGCCAAAAACATTCAGTACTTC
TRBV19,TRBD1,NA,TRBJ1-1,CASSHRGQGVPEAFF,TGTGCCAGTAGCCACCGCGGACAGGGTGTTCCTGAAGCTTTCTTT
TRBV11-1,NA,NA,TRBJ2-5,CASSSGHEETQYF,TGTGCCAGCAGCTCTGGACACGAAGAGACCCAGTACTTC
TRBV10-1,NA,NA,TRBJ2-1,CASSERPPRGHNEQFF,TGCGCCAGCAGTGAGCGCCCGCCACGGGGACACAATGAGCAGTTCTTC
TRBV6-5,NA,NA,TRBJ1-1,CASSYSGVDTEAFF,TGTGCCAGCAGTTACTCGGGGGTAGACACTGAAGCTTTCTTT
TRBV27,TRBD1,NA,TRBJ1-2,CASSPGTGVSGYTF,TGTGCCAGCAGTCCTGGGACAGGGGTCTCTGGCTACACCTTC
TRBV23-1,NA,NA,TRBJ2-5,CASSQPRRAPQETQYF,TGCGCCAGCAGTCAACCTAGGAGAGCACCACAAGAGACCCAGTACTTC
TRBV19,TRBD1,NA,TRBJ1-5,CASMDRAELPGNQPQHF,TGTGCCAGTATGGACAGGGCCGAGCTCCCGGGCAATCAGCCCCAGCATTTT
TRBV25-1,TRBD1,NA,TRBJ2-5,CASSRTGLYQETQYF,TGTGCCAGCAGTAGGACAGGGCTGTACCAAGAGACCCAGTACTTC
TRBV7-8,NA,NA,TRBJ1-1,CASSLGPEMNTEAFF,TGTGCCAGCAGCTTAGGTCCCGAAATGAACACTGAAGCTTTCTTT
TRBV18,TRBD1,NA,TRBJ2-5,CASSPGQYQETQYF,TGTGCCAGCTCACCGGGACAGTACCAAGAGACCCAGTACTTC
TRBV11-2,NA,NA,TRBJ2-5,CASLGGRQETQYF,TGTGCCAGCCTCGGGGGCAGACAAGAGACCCAGTACTTC
TRBV5-6,NA,NA,TRBJ1-1,CASSLGDGRDTEAFF,TGTGCCAGCAGCTTGGGGGACGGCCGGGACACTGAAGCTTTCTTT
TRBV19,TRBD2,once,TRBJ2-3,CASSSQGPAGFTDTQYF,TGTGCCAGTAGTTCCCAGGGACCAGCGGGATTCACAGATACGCAGTATTTT
TRBV7-9,NA,few,TRBJ2-1,CASSLPTSTEQFF,TGTGCCAGCAGCTTACCGACTAGTACTGAGCAGTTCTTC
TRBV11-2,TRBD2,once,TRBJ2-1,CASSLVGGDEQFF,TGTGCCAGCAGCTTAGTGGGAGGGGATGAGCAGTTCTTC
TRBV7-8,TRBD2,NA,TRBJ2-7,CASSSRLAGVWDYEQYF,TGTGCCAGCAGCTCAAGACTAGCGGGCGTGTGGGACTACGAGCAGTACTTC
TRBV14,NA,NA,TRBJ2-7,CASSQVPGTGYEQYF,TGTGCCAGCAGCCAAGTCCCAGGGACTGGATACGAGCAGTACTTC
TRBV28,TRBD2,NA,TRBJ2-1,CASTLPGLVLVDEQFF,TGTGCCAGCACTCTACCGGGACTAGTTCTAGTAGATGAGCAGTTCTTC
TRBV28,NA,NA,TRBJ2-7,CASQGLGWKYF,TGTGCCAGCCAGGGCTTGGGGTGGAAGTACTTC
TRBV7-9,NA,NA,TRBJ1-1,CASSLSSATEAFF,TGTGCCAGCAGCTTGTCTTCGGCCACTGAAGCTTTCTTT
TRBV19,TRBD1,NA,TRBJ1-4,CASSEGQEGEKLFF,TGTGCCAGTAGTGAGGGACAGGAGGGCGAAAAACTGTTTTTT